This TCR beta chain was obtained from a study of STAT3 mutations in large granular lymphocyte leukemia. On the study more broadly: Roughly half of the longitudinally sequenced T-LGLL patients carried detectable canonical activating STAT3 mutations.

Average productive template count per sample was roughly 38,000. Here immunoSEQ multiplex PCR was the method, and the copy in TCRdb shows in-frame clones only, minus some. Of tens of thousands of clones listed, 75% to 90% were seen once; the top ten hold about 12%. Germline V CDR1 and CDR2: MDHEN, SYDVKM. The length of the CDR3 is 17 residues. Trimming cost V 10 bases and J 4 bases; bases outside gene matches: 22. Whole-study results and caveats: In about 30% of the 18 patients, new TCR clonotypes emerged after therapy. Every T-cell large granular lymphocyte leukemia patient had at least one immunodominant TCR beta clonotype.

Remarks on this clone: Its antigen is unknown.

V gene TRBV28 combines with J gene TRBJ2-7, with TRBD2 matching 7 bases. Specimen: peripheral blood mononuclear cells. This TCR was recovered from a man in his fifties or sixties with T-cell large granular lymphocyte leukemia. Some clones in this sample may be carry-over from other donors' samples. The CDR3 loop is CAITARAASGPRYEQYF. CDR3 nucleotides: TGTGCCATTACAGCCCGGGCGGCTAGCGGTCCCAGATACGAGCAGTACTTC.